This paragraph covers one TCR beta chain sequence. Its antigen remains unknown. This sample was included in a study of T-cell memory formation after mild COVID-19. Points from the study as a whole: Clones that contracted clustered mainly in CM and EM if CD4+ and in EMRA if CD8+.

TCRdb passed the 5' RACE reads through MiXCR, listing each CDR3 protein once. This sample yields under 200,000 distinct CDR3 sequences, of which roughly 31% are seen a single time; 9.5% to 15% belongs to the top ten. The V and J ends lost 4 bases and 0 bases, in that order; junction bases with no gene match: 6. Per germline, CDR1 SGHRS and CDR2 YFSETQ. This CDR3 is built from 15 residues. This chain uses TRBV5-1 with TRBJ1-1; 7 nucleotides line up with TRBD1. This TCR was sampled from an adult woman who had mild COVID-19 (a few samples of this study predate the infection). Cell type and time point are not known. Material for sequencing was PBMCs or a T cell subset sorted from them (not recorded which). The CDR3 nucleotides are TGCGCCAGCAGCGCGACTACAGGGGTGAACACTGAAGCTTTCTTT. Protein product: CASSATTGVNTEAFF.